This TCR beta chain is drawn from a study of cytomegalovirus exposure and HLA in healthy donors. Primers for the PCR totalled 60 Vbeta and 13 Jbeta. Sequencing used immunoSEQ multiplex PCR; TCRdb keeps in-frame clones, though not all of them. The sample has more than 150,000 clones, approximately 85% seen once. The germline V gene encodes CDR1 SGHTA and CDR2 FQGTGA. Trimming removed 6 bases at V and 9 bases at J, with 18 bases between. This CDR3 is built from 14 residues. This clone appeared a single time. The sequenced material came from PBMCs. J is TRBJ2-1 and V is TRBV7-3; D might be TRBD2 (5 bases). This TCR was recovered from a young man in good health and CMV-seropositive. The CDR3 DNA sequence: TGTGCCAGCAGTGGCAGGTCCCGTGAGGGTGAGCAGTTCTTC. This gives the protein CASSGRSREGEQFF.